The 9 T cell receptor beta chains given below trace back to one sample, sequenced in a study of blood T cell repertoires in COVID-19. Only in-frame clones appear in the TCRdb table, and some are missing; sequencing was by immunoSEQ multiplex PCR. The table lists about 400,000 clones, approximately 88% of them singletons. Sequencing input: PBMCs or T cells enriched from blood (not recorded which). These receptors were collected from a woman aged 35 to 49 with acute COVID-19.

The rearrangement links TRBV7-2 to TRBJ1-3; D is ambiguous. From germline, CDR1 is SGHTA and CDR2 FQGNSA. Trimming removed 3 bases from V and 2 bases from J, with 11 bases in between. The CDR3 totals 15 residues. The CDR3 bases are TGTGCCAGCAGCTTTATGCGGGGAACTGGAAACACCATATATTTT. Amino acid sequence: CASSFMRGTGNTIYF.

The V and J genes are TRBV2 and TRBJ1-3; D is unresolved. Trimming shortened V by 2 bases and J by 0 bases, and 26 bases separated the two germline ends. Per germline, CDR1 SNHLY and CDR2 FYNNEI. The CDR3 loop spans 21 amino acids. This CDR3 reads CASSEPSADIWYASSGNTIYF. The CDR3 DNA sequence: TGTGCCAGCAGTGAACCATCGGCCGACATTTGGTACGCGAGCTCTGGAAACACCATATATTTT.

V gene TRBV30 combines with J gene TRBJ2-5, with a tentative D call TRBD2 (7 bases). Germline V gene lookup returns CDR1 GTSNPN and CDR2 SVGIG (reference sequence). The CDR3 runs 14 residues. V was shortened by 2 bases and J by 1 base, with 11 bases between the two germline ends. The CDR3, as DNA: TGTGCCTGGAGTCACGGGGGGCTCCAAGAGACCCAGTACTTC. Protein: CAWSHGGLQETQYF.

In this sample, this clone turned up a few times. The chain joins TRBV19 to TRBJ1-2; D ambiguous. The V gene's germline CDR1 is LNHDA and CDR2 SQIVND (reference sequence). The CDR3 is 11 residues long. V was cut by 6 bases and J by 6 bases, with 8 bases left in between. CDR3 region: CASRDKDGYTF. For the CDR3, the DNA is TGTGCCAGTAGAGACAAGGATGGCTACACCTTC.

The genes are TRBV7-9 and TRBJ1-4; tentatively, D is TRBD1 (5 bases). This CDR3 region has 16 residues. Germline V CDR1 and CDR2: SEHNR, FQNEAQ (reference sequence). Trimming left V 1 base short and J 2 bases short, with 11 bases between. The CDR3 here is CASSLDRGMTNEKLFF. The CDR3 coding sequence is TGTGCCAGCAGCTTAGATAGGGGTATGACTAATGAAAAACTGTTTTTT.

The rearrangement links TRBV9 to TRBJ1-5; 7 nucleotides align to TRBD1. The V segment lost 9 bases and the J segment 1 base; nucleotides outside the gene matches: 10. CDR1 and CDR2 (germline): SGDLS, YYNGEE. The CDR3 contains 15 residues. The CDR3 DNA reads TGTGCCACCAGACCAGAAGGGGGCAGCAATCAGCCCCAGCATTTT. Its translation is CATRPEGGSNQPQHF.

This clone was recorded once. The rearrangement joins TRBV9 to TRBJ2-3, with TRBD1 matching 8 bases. The CDR3 has 14 amino acids. J lost 6 bases, V lost 5 bases, and 8 bases had no gene match. Germline CDR1 and CDR2: SGDLS and YYNGEE. This CDR3 reads CASSDDRGADTQYF. CDR3 sequence (DNA): TGTGCCAGCAGTGACGACAGGGGCGCCGATACGCAGTATTTT. The variable domain in full, completed from reference TRBV9 and TRBJ2-3, reads DSGVTQTPKHLITATGQRVTLRCSPRSGDLSVYWYQQSLDQGLQFLIQYYNGEERAKGNILERFSAQQFPDLHSELNLSSLELGDSALYFCASSDDRGADTQYFGPGTRLTVL.

This clone was detected only once. V gene TRBV11-2 combines with J gene TRBJ2-7; 8 nucleotides line up with TRBD2. The trim removed 1 base at V and 2 bases at J, leaving 4 bases unmatched. Germline values: CDR1 SGHAT, CDR2 FQNNGV. This CDR3 contains 15 residues. CDR3: CASSLASGPAYEQYF. The DNA of the CDR3 is TGTGCCAGCAGCTTAGCTAGCGGGCCTGCCTACGAGCAGTACTTC.

The chain has TRBV6-2 or TRBV6-3 and TRBJ1-5, with no clear D. The CDR3 length is 12 residues. Germline V gene lookup returns CDR1 MNHEY and CDR2 SVGEGT. With 5 bases removed from V and 4 bases from J, the gap between germline ends came to 6 bases. CDR3: CASSAVNQPQHF. The CDR3 DNA sequence: TGTGCCAGCAGTGCGGTAAATCAGCCCCAGCATTTT.